Listed below are T cell receptor beta chains from one sample, sequenced in a study of T-cell memory formation after mild COVID-19. TCRdb itself ran the 5' RACE reads through MiXCR, one entry per CDR3 protein. The sample has approximately 210,000 distinct CDR3 sequences; 27% are singletons. Specimen: PBMCs or a T cell subset sorted from them (not recorded which). These receptors were collected from an adult woman who had mild COVID-19 (a few samples of this study predate the infection). Cell type and time point are not known. CDR3s include the opening cysteine and the closing phenylalanine or tryptophan. A D gene is named only where the DNA matches it firmly. Some rows have no size entry. The others give once, few or many, or a class for an expanded clone.

size | length | J | D | V | DNA | CDR3
- | 15 | TRBJ2-7 | TRBD1 | TRBV25-1 | TGTGCCAGCAGTCCCCTCGGGACAGGGCGCTACGAGCAGTACTTC | CASSPLGTGRYEQYF
few | 19 | TRBJ2-1 | TRBD2 | TRBV20-1 | TGCAGTGCTAGAGATTCGGGACTAGCGGCCTCTACGGCACGCGAAATTTCTTTCTTC | CSARDSGLAASTAREISFF
- | 19 | TRBJ2-1 | TRBD2 | TRBV11-3 | TGTGCCAGCAGCGCCCAAACCTTGGGACTAGCGGACTCCTACAATGAGCAGTTCTTC | CASSAQTLGLADSYNEQFF
- | 16 | TRBJ1-3 | - | TRBV6-5 | TGTGCCAGCAGTTACTCGGCGTACCACTCTGGAAACACCATATATTTT | CASSYSAYHSGNTIYF
few | 15 | TRBJ2-3 | - | TRBV6-2/TRBV6-3 | TGTGCCAGCAGGAGGGACGGAACTAGCACAGATACGCAGTATTTT | CASRRDGTSTDTQYF
few | 16 | TRBJ2-2 | - | TRBV11-2 | TGTGCCAGCAGCTTAGTTTTCTGGCAGGGCGCCGGGGAGCTGTTTTTT | CASSLVFWQGAGELFF
- | 15 | TRBJ2-2 | TRBD2 | TRBV5-4 | TGTGCCAGCAGGAGTAGCGGGGGAAACACCGGGGAGCTGTTTTTT | CASRSSGGNTGELFF
- | 15 | TRBJ2-7 | TRBD1 | TRBV6-1 | TGTGCCAGCAAATCCTTCCGGACAGGCGACGACGAGCAGTACTTC | CASKSFRTGDDEQYF
few | 18 | TRBJ2-1 | TRBD2 | TRBV12-3/TRBV12-4 | TGTGCCAGCACTCACGGGGCTAGCGGGGGCCGCTCCTACAATGAGCAGTTCTTC | CASTHGASGGRSYNEQFF
few | 17 | TRBJ2-3 | TRBD2 | TRBV29-1 | TGCAGCGTTGAGGCCCTTCCCGGGAGGTCCAAAACAGATACGCAGTATTTT | CSVEALPGRSKTDTQYF
- | 14 | TRBJ2-1 | TRBD1 | TRBV29-1 | TGCAGCGTTTTACCCTTGGACAGGGAAAATGAGCAGTTCTTC | CSVLPLDRENEQFF
- | 16 | TRBJ2-1 | - | TRBV4-1 | TGCGCCAGCAGCAAAATGGTATGGCCCTCCTACAATGAGCAGTTCTTC | CASSKMVWPSYNEQFF
- | 22 | TRBJ1-5 | TRBD1 | TRBV5-1 | TGCGCCAGCAGCTTTAGGGCCTGGCTGGCGGACAGGGTGTCAAATAGCAATCAGCCCCAGCATTTT | CASSFRAWLADRVSNSNQPQHF
- | 15 | TRBJ2-5 | TRBD1 | TRBV7-9 | TGTGCCAGCAGCTCAGGACAGGGTATGCAGGAGACCCAGTACTTC | CASSSGQGMQETQYF
- | 15 | TRBJ2-3 | - | TRBV6-5 | TGTGCCAGCAGTTACGGGGCAACCAGCACAGATACGCAGTATTTT | CASSYGATSTDTQYF
many | 14 | TRBJ2-7 | TRBD2 | TRBV20-1 | TGCAGTGCTAATCCTAGCGGGAGCTCCTACGAGCAGTACTTC | CSANPSGSSYEQYF
once | 15 | TRBJ1-2 | - | TRBV6-1 | TGTGCCAGCAGTGAAATGGGGGGGACCTTCTATGGCTACACCTTC | CASSEMGGTFYGYTF
- | 15 | TRBJ2-7 | TRBD2 | TRBV7-2 | TGTGCCAGCAGCATTGGACTAGCGGGAGTTTACGAGCAGTACTTC | CASSIGLAGVYEQYF
- | 18 | TRBJ2-3 | TRBD2 | TRBV5-4 | TGTGCCAGCAGCCCGGACTGGGGCGGGGGGACATTCACAGATACGCAGTATTTT | CASSPDWGGGTFTDTQYF
few | 15 | TRBJ2-3 | TRBD1 | TRBV15 | TGTGCCACCAGCAGAGCCGGGACAGGGGGCTTTACGCAGTATTTT | CATSRAGTGGFTQYF
once | 12 | TRBJ2-1 | - | TRBV2 | TGTGCCAGCAACTGGGAGTACAATGAGCAGTTCTTC | CASNWEYNEQFF
- | 14 | TRBJ2-1 | TRBD2 | TRBV6-2/TRBV6-3 | TGTGCCAGCAGTATAGCTGCTAGCGGGACTGAGCAGTTCTTC | CASSIAASGTEQFF
few | 16 | TRBJ2-5 | - | TRBV4-1 | TGCGCCAGCAGCCAAGATCCGCCGGGGGGCTTAGAGACCCAGTACTTC | CASSQDPPGGLETQYF
- | 15 | TRBJ2-2 | - | TRBV6-5 | TGTGCCAGCACCATAGAATGGGGATTAGACGGGGAGCTGTTTTTT | CASTIEWGLDGELFF
few | 17 | TRBJ1-5 | - | TRBV27 | TGTGCCAGCAGTCGAAACCAACCGGGACACTACAATCATCCCCAGCATTTT | CASSRNQPGHYNHPQHF
- | 14 | TRBJ1-1 | - | TRBV6-2/TRBV6-3 | TGTGCCAGCAGTTACCGGCAGACGAACACTGAAGCTTTCTTT | CASSYRQTNTEAFF
few | 15 | TRBJ2-1 | TRBD2 | TRBV28 | TGTGCCAGCACCGAGGGGCTAGCGGGAGAGGGGGAGCAGTTCTTC | CASTEGLAGEGEQFF
- | 15 | TRBJ2-1 | TRBD1 | TRBV7-2 | TGTGCCAGCAGCTCTGGGACAGGAGGTGGGAATGAGCAGTTCTTC | CASSSGTGGGNEQFF
- | 18 | TRBJ2-3 | TRBD2 | TRBV5-6 | TGTGCCAGCAGCCCGCCGGTCACTAGCGGGAGGAGGACAGATACGCAGTATTTT | CASSPPVTSGRRTDTQYF
- | 13 | TRBJ2-7 | - | TRBV29-1 | TGCAGCGTTGTTGGAACAGCCGACTACGAGCAGTACTTC | CSVVGTADYEQYF